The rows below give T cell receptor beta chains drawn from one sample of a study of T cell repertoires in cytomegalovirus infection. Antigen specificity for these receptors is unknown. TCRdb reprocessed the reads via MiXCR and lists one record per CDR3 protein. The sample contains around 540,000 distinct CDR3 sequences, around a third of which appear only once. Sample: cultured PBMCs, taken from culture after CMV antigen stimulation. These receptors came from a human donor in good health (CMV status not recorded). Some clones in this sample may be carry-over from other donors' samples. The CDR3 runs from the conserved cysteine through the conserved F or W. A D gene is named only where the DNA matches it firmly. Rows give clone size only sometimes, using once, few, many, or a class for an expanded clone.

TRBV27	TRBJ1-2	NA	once	CASSFREGGSYTF	TGTGCCAGCAGTTTCCGGGAGGGGGGTAGCTACACCTTC
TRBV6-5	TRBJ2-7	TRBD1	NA	CASRWDRGPYEQYF	TGTGCCAGCAGATGGGACAGGGGCCCCTACGAGCAGTACTTC
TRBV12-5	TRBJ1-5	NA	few	CASAQGLTNQPQHF	TGTGCTAGTGCCCAGGGACTAACAAATCAGCCCCAGCATTTT
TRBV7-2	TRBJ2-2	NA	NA	CASSPLTANTGELFF	TGTGCCAGCAGCCCCTTGACAGCGAACACCGGGGAGCTGTTTTTT
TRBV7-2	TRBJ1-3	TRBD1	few	CASSLDGTGISGNTIYF	TGTGCCAGCAGCTTAGATGGGACAGGAATCTCTGGAAACACCATATATTTT
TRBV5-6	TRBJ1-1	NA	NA	CASSLRGLEAFF	TGTGCCAGCAGCTTGCGAGGGCTTGAAGCTTTCTTT
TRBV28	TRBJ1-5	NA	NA	CASSLMGGVGQPQHF	TGTGCCAGCAGTTTAATGGGCGGGGTTGGTCAGCCCCAGCATTTT
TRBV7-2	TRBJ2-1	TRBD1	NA	CASSQQGALYEQFF	TGTGCCAGCAGCCAACAGGGGGCGCTCTATGAGCAGTTCTTC
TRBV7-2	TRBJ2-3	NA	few	CASSERGDTQYF	TGTGCCAGCAGCGAGAGGGGGGATACGCAGTATTTT
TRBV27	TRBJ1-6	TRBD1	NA	CASSPLTGVNNSPLHF	TGTGCCAGCAGTCCCCTGACAGGGGTGAACAATTCACCCCTCCACTTT
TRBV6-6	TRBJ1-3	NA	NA	CASSYIRAHSGNTIYF	TGTGCCAGCAGTTATATACGGGCCCACTCTGGAAACACCATATATTTT
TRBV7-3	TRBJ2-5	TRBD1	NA	CASSSGTGGAQETQYF	TGTGCCAGCAGCTCGGGGACAGGGGGGGCCCAAGAGACCCAGTACTTC
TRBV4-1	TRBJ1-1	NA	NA	CASSRAPITEAFF	TGCGCCAGCAGCCGCGCTCCAATCACTGAAGCTTTCTTT